The present entry profiles one T cell receptor beta chain with its context. The data were produced by immunoSEQ multiplex PCR, yet TCRdb's version contains in-frame clones alone and is incomplete. The data show tens of thousands of clones, with about 94% seen just once and roughly 0.14% held by the top ten. Germline loops: CDR1 LNHDA, CDR2 SQIVND (reference sequence). Losses at the gene ends were 3 bases for V and 6 bases for J; bases not matched to a gene: 11. This CDR3 region has 17 residues. The sample is drawn from a study of T cell changes during pregnancy in multiple sclerosis. The TCR was taken from a female donor with multiple sclerosis, enrolled in a pregnancy study. This specimen consisted of CD4+ T cells from peripheral blood mononuclear cells, obtained after pregnancy. V and J are TRBV19 and TRBJ2-3, with 11 bases that match TRBD1. As DNA, the CDR3 is TGTGCCAGTAGTATTTTGATGTTCGGACAGGGGGCGGATACGCAGTATTTT. This encodes CASSILMFGQGADTQYF. Full variable domain (outside the CDR3, taken from reference TRBV19 and TRBJ2-3): DGGITQSPKYLFRKEGQNVTLSCEQNLNHDAMYWYRQDPGQGLRLIYYSQIVNDFQKGDIAEGYSVSREKKESFPLTVTSAQKNPTAFYLCASSILMFGQGADTQYFGPGTRLTVL.